This T cell receptor (beta chain) comes out of a study of T-cell reconstitution after alpha-beta-depleted transplantation in children. Study-wide findings and caveats: By about two months after transplant, alpha-beta T cells reportedly arose from several hundred graft clones that had expanded. T cells produced anew were the main source of T-cell counts and diversity one year after transplant.

This CDR3 has 14 residues. Germline V gene lookup returns CDR1 MNHEY and CDR2 SMNVEV (reference sequence). V lost 0 bases, J lost 4 bases, and 7 bases lay in between. This sample's TCRbeta library carried unique molecular identifier barcodes. TCRdb ran MiXCR on the PCR reads and lists one entry per CDR3 protein. The sample has 450,000 to 700,000 distinct CDR3 sequences; 27% are singletons. This clonotype turned up a few times. The antigen is not known. The chain couples TRBV27 to TRBJ2-1; D uncertain. Here the sequenced sample was PBMCs, taken before TCRalphabeta/CD19-depleted stem cell transplant. This TCR was recovered from a boy in the first two years of life with Wiskott-Aldrich syndrome, due to receive a stem cell transplant. In DNA, the CDR3 is TGTGCCAGCAGTTTATCGCCACCTTACAATGAGCAGTTCTTC. This codes for CASSLSPPYNEQFF.